What follows are 9 T cell receptor beta chains derived from one specimen sequenced in a study of cytomegalovirus exposure and HLA in healthy donors. Researchers ran the PCR with 60 Vbeta and 13 Jbeta primers. Assay used: immunoSEQ multiplex PCR; TCRdb lists only in-frame clones, some missing. In the table there are around 130,000 clones, 88% of which are singletons. The sequenced sample was PBMCs. The source is a middle-aged woman in good health and CMV-seronegative.

The rearrangement links TRBV2 to TRBJ1-5; 8 nucleotides agree with TRBD1. Germline loops: CDR1 SNHLY, CDR2 FYNNEI. The CDR3 contains 14 residues. Trimming took 6 bases from V and 7 from J; bases not matched to a gene: 8. The CDR3 coding sequence is TGTGCCAGCAGGCCTGACAGGGGTTGGCAGCCCCAGCATTTT. Translating it yields CASRPDRGWQPQHF.

The chain couples TRBV7-9 to TRBJ1-2; 7 bases fit TRBD1. The CDR3 loop spans 14 amino acids. With 5 bases clipped from V and 10 bases from J, the junction kept 13 bases outside the gene matches. CDR1 is SEHNR and CDR2 is FQNEAQ in the germline V gene (reference sequence). The CDR3 loop is CASSHTGAGGHYTF. Written as DNA, the CDR3 is TGTGCCAGCAGCCATACAGGGGCCGGCGGGCACTACACCTTC.

This chain links TRBV6-6 with TRBJ1-3; D gene uncertain. From germline, CDR1 is MNHNY and CDR2 SVGAGI (reference sequence). The CDR3 spans 12 residues. With 10 bases removed from V and 0 bases from J, the gap between germline ends came to 7 bases. In DNA, the CDR3 is TGTGCCACCCACAGCTCTGGAAACACCATATATTTT. It yields the protein CATHSSGNTIYF.

There are a few counts of this clone. The rearrangement uses TRBV11-2 and TRBJ1-3; D is unclear. Trimming took 5 bases from V and 2 from J, leaving 16 bases between them. The CDR3 runs 16 residues. CDR1 is SGHAT and CDR2 is FQNNGV in the germline V gene. CDR3 in amino acids: CASSPWTASTGNTIYF. The CDR3 nucleotides read TGTGCCAGCAGCCCCTGGACTGCTTCCACTGGAAACACCATATATTTT.

The CDR3 loop reads CASSAGTGKNQPQHF. The DNA for the CDR3 is TGTGCCAGCAGCGCCGGGACAGGGAAGAATCAGCCCCAGCATTTT. The chain has TRBV9 and TRBJ1-5; 9 nucleotides align to TRBD1. The V segment lost 3 bases and the J segment 4 bases; nucleotides outside the gene matches: 5. The germline V gene has CDR1 SGDLS and CDR2 YYNGEE. The CDR3 spans 15 residues.

The gene calls are TRBV6-5 and TRBJ1-4; no definite D call. In germline, CDR1 is MNHEY, CDR2 SVGAGI. V shed 3 bases and J shed 8 bases, with 13 bases lying between them. The CDR3 loop spans 14 amino acids. The CDR3 protein is CASSYIQTREKLFF. In DNA form, the CDR3 reads TGTGCCAGCAGTTATATACAGACACGCGAAAAACTGTTTTTT.

V and J are TRBV5-4 and TRBJ2-7; TRBD1 might be the D (5 bases). The CDR3 consists of 15 residues. Trimming shortened V by 2 bases and J by 6 bases, and 18 bases separated the two germline ends. Germline V gene lookup returns CDR1 SGHNT and CDR2 YYREEE (reference sequence). The CDR3 sequence is CASSFQGHPRAEQYF. The CDR3 DNA sequence: TGTGCCAGCAGCTTCCAAGGACACCCCAGGGCCGAGCAGTACTTC. The variable domain in full, with the rest retrieved from reference TRBV5-4 and TRBJ2-7, is ETGVTQSPTHLIKTRGQQVTLRCSSQSGHNTVSWYQQALGQGPQFIFQYYREEENGRGNFPPRFSGLQFPNYSSELNVNALELDDSALYLCASSFQGHPRAEQYFGPGTRLTVT.

The rearrangement links TRBV19 to TRBJ1-4, with D possibly TRBD1 on 5 matching bases. The CDR3 covers 14 residues. The ends were cut back, 9 bases at V and 8 bases at J, with 19 bases in the middle. Germline V gives CDR1 LNHDA, CDR2 SQIVND (reference sequence). CDR3 in DNA: TGTGCCAGCTCTCGGCAGGGCGGATGGGAAAAACTGTTTTTT. This codes for CASSRQGGWEKLFF.

This chain joins TRBV6-1 and TRBJ1-1; 7 bases line up with TRBD1. V gave up 3 bases and J gave up 5 bases; unmatched junction bases: 6. Germline V gene lookup returns CDR1 MNHNS and CDR2 SASEGT. The CDR3 has 14 amino acids. The CDR3 coding sequence is TGTGCCAGCAGTGAGAGGGGGCGAAGTACTGAAGCTTTCTTT. It is translated as CASSERGRSTEAFF.